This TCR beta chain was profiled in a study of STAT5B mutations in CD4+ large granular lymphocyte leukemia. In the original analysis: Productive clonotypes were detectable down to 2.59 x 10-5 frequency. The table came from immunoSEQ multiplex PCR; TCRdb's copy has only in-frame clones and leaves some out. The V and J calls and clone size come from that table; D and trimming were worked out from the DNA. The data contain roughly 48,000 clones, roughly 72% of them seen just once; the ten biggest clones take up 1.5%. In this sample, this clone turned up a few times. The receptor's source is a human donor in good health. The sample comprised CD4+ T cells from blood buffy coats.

Here the CDR3 DNA reads TGTGCCAGCATAAAGGGGGCTGGAAACACCATATATTTT. Amino acid sequence: CASIKGAGNTIYF. The chain carries TRBV2 and TRBJ1-3, with D perhaps matching TRBD1 (6 bases). V lost 7 bases, J lost 2 bases, and 9 bases lay in between. Germline CDR1 SNHLY, CDR2 FYNNEI. The CDR3 covers 13 residues.